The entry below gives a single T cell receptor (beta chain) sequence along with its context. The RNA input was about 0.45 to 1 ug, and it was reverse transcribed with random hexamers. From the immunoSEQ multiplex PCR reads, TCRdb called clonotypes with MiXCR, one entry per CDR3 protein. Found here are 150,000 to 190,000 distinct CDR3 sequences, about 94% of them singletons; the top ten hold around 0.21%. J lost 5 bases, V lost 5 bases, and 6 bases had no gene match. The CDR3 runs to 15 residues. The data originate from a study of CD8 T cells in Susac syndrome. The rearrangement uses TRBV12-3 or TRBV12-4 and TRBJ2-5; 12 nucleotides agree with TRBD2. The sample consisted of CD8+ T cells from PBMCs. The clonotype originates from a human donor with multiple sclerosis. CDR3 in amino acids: CASSALAGGRETQYF. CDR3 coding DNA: TGTGCCAGCAGTGCACTAGCGGGGGGCCGGGAGACCCAGTACTTC.